The 25 T cell receptor beta chains reported below all come from one sample, sequenced in a study of T cell repertoires in cytomegalovirus infection. MiXCR, run by TCRdb on the reads, gives a single entry per CDR3 protein. This sample has roughly 990,000 distinct CDR3 sequences, with around 32% found just once. No antigen is known for these receptors. Sequencing was performed on cultured CD8+ T cells from PBMCs, taken from culture after CMV antigen stimulation. These TCRs come from a human donor in good health (CMV status not recorded). Some clones in this sample may be carry-over from other donors' samples.

This clonotype has at least ten counts. The rearrangement joins TRBV12-3 or TRBV12-4 to TRBJ2-1, with D possibly being TRBD2 (5 bases). V was clipped by 5 bases and J by 3 bases, with 17 bases between them. CDR3 size: 16 residues. The CDR3 region has the DNA TGTGCCAGCAGTCCTAGCTACGGGGTAAACTACAATGAGCAGTTCTTC. This codes for CASSPSYGVNYNEQFF.

The J gene is TRBJ1-2, the V gene TRBV7-9; 8 bases line up with TRBD1. The CDR3 length is 14 residues. Germline CDR1 reads SEHNR; CDR2 reads FQNEAQ (reference sequence). Unmatched junction bases numbered 2, after V lost 1 base and J lost 4 bases. The CDR3 loop is CASSLVDRAYGYTF. In DNA form, the CDR3 reads TGTGCCAGCAGCTTAGTGGACAGGGCCTATGGCTACACCTTC.

This clonotype was seen ten or more times. V gene TRBV7-6 combines with J gene TRBJ2-2, with D perhaps being TRBD1 or TRBD2 (5 bases each). Trimming left V 4 bases short and J 4 bases short, with 16 bases between. CDR3 size: 16 residues. Germline V CDR1 and CDR2: SGHVS, FNYEAQ. CDR3 region: CASSSPLGGGTGELFF. The CDR3 DNA reads TGTGCCAGCAGCTCCCCCCTGGGTGGGGGCACCGGGGAGCTGTTTTTT.

There are a few counts of this clonotype. The V and J genes are TRBV6-1 and TRBJ2-3, with 7 bases lining up with TRBD1. The ends lost 8 bases at V and 2 bases at J; junction bases unmatched: 10. The CDR3 sequence is 15 residues long. The germline gives CDR1 MNHNS, CDR2 SASEGT. The CDR3 DNA follows: TGTGCCAGCTGCGCTTTCGACAGGGCCACAGATACGCAGTATTTT. Translation: CASCAFDRATDTQYF.

This clonotype was observed a few times. The chain employs TRBV2 and TRBJ1-5; no firm D call. The CDR3 sequence is 15 residues long. Looked up from germline, CDR1 is SNHLY and CDR2 is FYNNEI. V shed 6 bases and J shed 5 bases, with 17 bases lying between them. The CDR3 reads CASRKGRGFHQPQHF. CDR3 DNA: TGTGCCAGCAGGAAAGGTCGGGGTTTTCATCAGCCCCAGCATTTT.

This chain joins TRBV6-6 and TRBJ1-1, with D possibly TRBD1 on 6 matching bases. V lost 3 bases and J lost 2, with 19 bases in between. Germline V gene lookup returns CDR1 MNHNY and CDR2 SVGAGI (reference sequence). The CDR3 covers 17 residues. CDR3 amino acids: CASSYSPGHPANTEAFF. The CDR3 bases are TGTGCCAGCAGTTATTCCCCGGGACACCCGGCCAACACTGAAGCTTTCTTT.

V and J are TRBV19 and TRBJ2-7, with 10 bases identical to TRBD1. The J segment lost 5 bases and the V segment lost 3 bases, leaving 7 bases of the junction unmatched. CDR1 is LNHDA and CDR2 is SQIVND in the germline V gene (reference sequence). This CDR3 has 15 residues. The CDR3 region is CASSMPGQGTHEQYF. In nucleotides, the CDR3 is TGTGCCAGTAGTATGCCGGGACAGGGGACCCACGAGCAGTACTTC.

This clonotype occurred a few times. The gene calls are TRBV10-3 and TRBJ1-2; 7 positions match TRBD1. Germline assignment: CDR1 ENHRY and CDR2 SYGVKD. The CDR3 loop spans 15 amino acids. V dropped 6 bases and J dropped 2; count of bases not matched to a gene: 9. The CDR3 region is CAIRIGTERNYGYTF. The CDR3 DNA follows: TGTGCCATCAGGATTGGGACAGAGCGGAACTATGGCTACACCTTC.

This clonotype has only a few counts. The V and J genes are TRBV6-2 or TRBV6-3 and TRBJ2-1; possible D gene TRBD2, 5 bases. Trimming took 6 bases from V and 8 from J, leaving 11 bases between them. The length of the CDR3 is 12 residues. The germline V gene encodes CDR1 MNHEY and CDR2 SVGEGT. The CDR3 loop is CASRVIGDEQFF. CDR3 nucleotide sequence: TGTGCCAGCAGGGTGATCGGGGATGAGCAGTTCTTC.

Turning to this clonotype: A read error may be the cause here, since a much bigger clone is one base away. The chain joins TRBV7-2 to TRBJ2-5; D gene uncertain. The CDR3 has 15 amino acids. Trimming pared 3 bases from V and 1 base from J, leaving 12 bases between. Germline-derived CDR1 and CDR2 are SGHTA and FQGNSA. For the CDR3, the DNA is TGTACCAGCAGCTTGAGCTCCACTCCCCAAGAGACCCAGTACTTC. This sequence encodes CTSSLSSTPQETQYF.

The CDR3 nucleotides read TGCAGTGCGGGTGATAGTTTTCGGGGCTACGAGCAGTACTTC. Protein product: CSAGDSFRGYEQYF. The chain couples TRBV20-1 to TRBJ2-7, with D maybe TRBD2 (5 bases). The V end was cut by 6 bases, the J end by 3 bases, with 18 bases between. This CDR3 comprises 14 residues. Germline-derived CDR1 and CDR2 are DFQATT and SNEGSKA (reference sequence).

This clonotype was observed a few times. For the CDR3, the DNA is TGTGCCAGCAGTCTCCCCCCCTCTTGGTCCTACGAGCAGTACGTC. Translated, it gives CASSLPPSWSYEQYV. The rearrangement joins TRBV6-2 or TRBV6-3 to TRBJ2-7; D is unclear. Germline-derived CDR1 and CDR2 are MNHEY and SVGEGT. The CDR3 spans 15 residues. The V and J ends lost 5 bases and 1 base respectively, with 15 bases between them.

Worth noting for this clonotype: A read error is possible here, since a much larger clone lies one base away. The chain couples TRBV7-4 to TRBJ1-1; no clear D gene. V was cut by 11 bases and J by 0 bases, with 19 bases left in between. The CDR3 consists of 15 residues. Germline V lookup: CDR1 SGHVT, CDR2 SQSDAQ. This chain's CDR3 is CAGIPSVTMNTEAFF. The CDR3 bases are TGTGCCGGCATCCCATCAGTGACGATGAACACTGAAGCTTTCTTT.

CDR3 protein: CASSWGDRGSDEQFF. In DNA form, the CDR3 reads TGTGCCAGCAGTTGGGGTGACAGGGGGTCCGATGAGCAGTTCTTC. The rearrangement joins TRBV6-2 or TRBV6-3 to TRBJ2-1, with 9 positions matching TRBD1. Germline trimming cut 4 bases from V and 8 bases from J; bases unmatched to any gene: 9. CDR3 length: 15 amino acids. CDR1 and CDR2 from the germline V gene are MNHEY and SVGEGT.

Ten or more counts support this clonotype. The J gene is TRBJ2-2, the V gene TRBV7-2; 10 bases map to TRBD2. Germline CDR1 is SGHTA and CDR2 is FQGNSA. V trimming: 0 bases; J trimming: 6 bases; junction bases outside the gene matches: 4. This CDR3 is 16 amino acids long. The CDR3 DNA sequence: TGTGCCAGCAGCTTAGCCCTAGCGGGGGTGGCCGGGGAGCTGTTTTTT. The encoded protein is CASSLALAGVAGELFF.

The chain's CDR3 is CASSSGLAGVHRGFF. As DNA, the CDR3 is TGTGCCAGCAGCTCGGGACTAGCGGGGGTCCACCGGGGGTTCTTC. The rearrangement joins TRBV5-6 to TRBJ2-1, with 14 bases matching TRBD2. The germline V gene encodes CDR1 SGHDT and CDR2 YYEEEE. The CDR3 spans 15 residues. Trimming took 3 bases from V and 15 from J; bases not matched to a gene: 11.

This clonotype came up a few times. The CDR3 spells CASSSERAGKGYTF. The CDR3 DNA is TGTGCCAGCAGCTCCGAAAGGGCGGGGAAAGGCTACACCTTC. The rearrangement joins TRBV7-8 to TRBJ1-2; D not resolved. The CDR3 has 14 amino acids. Trimming stripped 4 bases from V and 8 bases from J, with 17 bases between. CDR1 SGHVS and CDR2 FQNEAQ come from the germline V gene.

This rearrangement joins TRBV5-6 to TRBJ2-6; D is possibly TRBD2 (5 bases). Per germline, CDR1 SGHDT and CDR2 YYEEEE. V was pared by 4 bases and J by 0 bases, with 17 bases between. This CDR3 is built from 18 residues. The CDR3 region is CASSDRDVFYSGANVLTF. The CDR3 nucleotides read TGTGCCAGCAGCGACCGGGATGTCTTCTACTCTGGGGCCAACGTCCTGACTTTC.

Regarding this clonotype: Being one base from a much bigger clone, this may be a read error. The V call is TRBV7-6, the J call TRBJ2-1, with D maybe TRBD1 (5 bases). CDR3 size: 13 residues. CDR1 SGHVS and CDR2 FNYEAQ come from the germline V gene. CDR3 DNA: TGTGTCAGCAGCCCCACTGGGGCAGCGGAGCAGTTCTTC. Residues: CVSSPTGAAEQFF.

This clonotype was recorded only once. The chain carries TRBV19 and TRBJ2-1; 8 bases are shared with TRBD1. The CDR3 contains 16 residues. Looked up from germline, CDR1 is LNHDA and CDR2 is SQIVND (reference sequence). After removal of 1 base from V and 8 bases from J, the junction contained 10 bases not matched to a gene. The CDR3 DNA is TGTGCCAGTAGTATAGGGAGAGGACAGGGTGCCCATGAGCAGTTCTTC. This gives the protein CASSIGRGQGAHEQFF.

The chain carries TRBV2 and TRBJ1-1, with D possibly TRBD1 on 6 matching bases. The CDR3 contains 13 residues. The germline V gene encodes CDR1 SNHLY and CDR2 FYNNEI. Trimming took off 6 bases at V and 8 bases at J, with 16 bases between the two ends. In DNA form, the CDR3 reads TGTGCCAGCAGGTGGGAAACCGGGACAGAAGCTTTCTTT. This translates into CASRWETGTEAFF. Full variable domain (outside the CDR3, taken from reference TRBV2 and TRBJ1-1): EPEVTQTPSHQVTQMGQEVILRCVPISNHLYFYWYRQILGQKVEFLVSFYNNEISEKSEIFDDQFSVERPDGSNFTLKIRSTKLEDSAMYFCASRWETGTEAFFGQGTRLTVV.

The J gene is TRBJ2-1, the V gene TRBV19; possibly TRBD2 for D (7 bases). The CDR3 consists of 15 residues. V gave up 5 bases and J gave up 5 bases, with 16 bases separating them. Germline assignment: CDR1 LNHDA and CDR2 SQIVND (reference sequence). This chain's CDR3 is CASSRGARGDNEQFF. CDR3 bases: TGTGCCAGTAGTCGGGGGGCTCGTGGTGACAATGAGCAGTTCTTC.

This clonotype was counted a few times. This rearrangement joins TRBV6-5 to TRBJ1-1; the D is unclear. Trimming shortened V by 2 bases and J by 4 bases, and 17 bases separated the two germline ends. Germline values: CDR1 MNHEY, CDR2 SVGAGI. This CDR3 is 16 amino acids long. The CDR3 protein is CASSYLLVSRATEAFF. CDR3 bases: TGTGCCAGCAGTTACCTTCTAGTCAGTCGGGCCACTGAAGCTTTCTTT.

This clonotype was counted only a few times. The V gene is TRBV7-9, the J gene TRBJ1-1; 8 bases align to TRBD1. The V gene's germline CDR1 is SEHNR and CDR2 FQNEAQ (reference sequence). V trimming: 11 bases; J trimming: 4 bases; junction bases outside the gene matches: 18. The CDR3 is 16 amino acids. Written as DNA, the CDR3 is TGTGCCGCTGCCCGCGGACAGGGAAATTATGGCACTGAAGCTTTCTTT. Amino acid sequence: CAAARGQGNYGTEAFF.

J is TRBJ1-1 and V is TRBV20-1, with TRBD1 matching over 8 bases. The CDR3 is 15 residues long. Germline loops: CDR1 DFQATT, CDR2 SNEGSKA (reference sequence). The trim removed 5 bases at V and 4 bases at J, leaving 12 bases unmatched. The CDR3 spells CSAPSRGHGITEAFF. CDR3 in DNA: TGCAGTGCTCCTTCCAGGGGGCACGGGATCACTGAAGCTTTCTTT.